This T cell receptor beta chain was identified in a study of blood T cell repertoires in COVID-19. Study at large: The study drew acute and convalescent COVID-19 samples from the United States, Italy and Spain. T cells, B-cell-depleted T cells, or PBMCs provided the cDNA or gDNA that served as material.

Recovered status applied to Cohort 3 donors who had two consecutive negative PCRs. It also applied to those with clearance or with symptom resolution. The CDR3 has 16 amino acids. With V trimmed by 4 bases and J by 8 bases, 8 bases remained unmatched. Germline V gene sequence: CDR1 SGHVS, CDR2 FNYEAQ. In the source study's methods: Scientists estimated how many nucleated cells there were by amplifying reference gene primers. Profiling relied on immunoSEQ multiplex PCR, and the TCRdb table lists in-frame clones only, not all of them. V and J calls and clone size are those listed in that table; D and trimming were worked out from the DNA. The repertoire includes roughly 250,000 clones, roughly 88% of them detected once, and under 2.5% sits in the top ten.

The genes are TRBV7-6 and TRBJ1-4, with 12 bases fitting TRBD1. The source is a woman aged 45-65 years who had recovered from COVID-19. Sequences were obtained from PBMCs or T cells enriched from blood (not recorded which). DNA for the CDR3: TGTGCCAGCAGCTCGGGACAGGGGGCGTCGAGGGAAAAACTGTTTTTT. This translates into CASSSGQGASREKLFF.